What follows is one T cell receptor beta chain and its context. These data are taken from a study of CD8 T cells in Susac syndrome. RNA, at roughly 0.45 to 1 ug, was reverse transcribed with random hexamers. One entry per CDR3 protein, called by TCRdb with MiXCR from the immunoSEQ multiplex PCR reads. This sample has some 260,000 distinct CDR3 sequences, with 93% found just once. The germline V gene encodes CDR1 ENHRY and CDR2 SYGVKD. V gave up 0 bases and J gave up 3 bases, with 12 bases separating them. CDR3 length: 15 amino acids. CD8+ and CD4+ T cells circulating in blood were sequenced for TCR beta.

The material sequenced was CD4+ T cells from PBMCs. The clonotype was recovered from a human donor with multiple sclerosis. This chain links TRBV10-3 with TRBJ2-7; D is undetermined. The DNA of the CDR3 is TGTGCCATCAGTGAGTCGCCCAGAAACTACTACGAGCAGTACGTC. It is translated as CAISESPRNYYEQYV.